The next 6 T cell receptor beta chains were all read from a single sample in a study of CD8 T cells in ankylosing spondylitis. TCRdb used MiXCR to reprocess the 5' RACE reads, holding one entry per CDR3 protein. Among approximately 150,000 distinct CDR3 sequences listed, 30% to 35% were seen once. Material for sequencing was synovial fluid, either unsorted or a sorted T cell fraction (not recorded which). The receptors stem from a male donor with ankylosing spondylitis.

In its sample, this clonotype was seen once. The chain couples TRBV4-2 to TRBJ1-5, with 7 nucleotides matching TRBD1. Germline V gives CDR1 LGHNA, CDR2 YNFKEQ. Losses at the gene ends were 0 bases for V and 1 base for J; bases not matched to a gene: 0. The CDR3 runs 15 residues. The CDR3 DNA reads TGTGCCAGCAGCCAAGAAGGGGGCAGCAATCAGCCCCAGCATTTT. Translation gives CASSQEGGSNQPQHF.

The chain carries TRBV7-9 and TRBJ2-7; TRBD2 matches 10 bases. The germline V gene encodes CDR1 SEHNR and CDR2 FQNEAQ (reference sequence). There are 16 residues in the CDR3. The junction had 10 bases not matched to a gene; V was cut back by 2 bases and J by 6 bases. The CDR3 region has the DNA TGTGCCAGCAGCTTATGGAGCGGGAGGGCAGGTGGCGAGCAGTACTTC. Protein product: CASSLWSGRAGGEQYF.

This clonotype was counted at least ten times. The chain employs TRBV15 and TRBJ1-2; tentative D call: TRBD1 (5 bases). V was cut by 1 base and J by 3 bases, with 12 bases left in between. There are 15 residues in the CDR3. From germline, CDR1 is LNHNV and CDR2 YYDKDF (reference sequence). In DNA form, the CDR3 reads TGTGCCACCAGCAGAGGGAGGGGAAGGGACTATGGCTACACCTTC. Protein: CATSRGRGRDYGYTF.

The chain is built from TRBV7-9 and TRBJ2-1; perhaps TRBD2 as D (5 bases). Trimming left V 0 bases short and J 6 bases short, with 9 bases between. Germline V lookup: CDR1 SEHNR, CDR2 FQNEAQ (reference sequence). The CDR3 runs 14 residues. The CDR3 bases are TGTGCCAGCAGCTTAGCGGGAGCTATCAATGAGCAGTTCTTC. Protein: CASSLAGAINEQFF.

The chain uses TRBV4-3 and TRBJ1-2; 10 bases agree with TRBD1. The V and J ends lost 0 bases and 4 bases, in that order; junction bases with no gene match: 11. Germline values: CDR1 LGHNA, CDR2 YSLEER. This CDR3 region has 18 residues. CDR3 nucleotides: TGCGCCAGCAGCCAAGATACGGAGGACAGGGGGTATGTCTATGGCTACACCTTC. The encoded protein is CASSQDTEDRGYVYGYTF.

This clonotype came up many times. The chain has TRBV30 and TRBJ2-6; D possibly corresponds to TRBD2 (5 bases). V was trimmed by 8 bases and J by 4 bases, leaving 6 bases between them. The CDR3 runs 11 residues. From germline, CDR1 is GTSNPN and CDR2 SVGIG (reference sequence). Written as DNA, the CDR3 is TGTGCCAGAGGGGGGGCCAACGTCCTGACTTTC. It codes for CARGGANVLTF.